A selection of T cell receptor beta chains follows, all from one sample in a study of breast tumors, draining lymph nodes, adjacent tissues. TCRdb recomputed calls from the multiplex PCR reads with MiXCR, one row per CDR3 protein. Of 66,000 or so distinct CDR3 sequences in the sample, 40% to 55% are singletons; the top ten hold 8.4%. The specimen sequenced was breast tumor tissue. Receptors originate from a female donor with breast cancer. Some clones in this sample may be carry-over from other donors' samples. The CDR3 runs from the conserved cysteine through the conserved F or W. A D gene is named only where the DNA matches it firmly. For some rows the clone size is stated as once, few or many, or as a class when expanded; others skip it.

d_call: TRBD2; v_call: TRBV2; clone_size: many; j_call: TRBJ2-3; cdr3_aa: CASSEAYGRTDTQYF; cdr3_nt: TGTGCCAGCAGTGAAGCGTACGGGAGGACAGATACGCAGTATTTT
d_call: NA; v_call: TRBV5-6; clone_size: many; j_call: TRBJ1-2; cdr3_aa: CASSLAGIGYGYTF; cdr3_nt: TGTGCCAGCAGCTTGGCGGGAATAGGATATGGCTACACCTTC
d_call: TRBD1; v_call: TRBV6-5; clone_size: many; j_call: TRBJ1-6; cdr3_aa: CVSSYDRVNSPLHF; cdr3_nt: TGTGTCAGCAGTTACGACAGGGTAAATTCACCCCTCCACTTT
d_call: TRBD2; v_call: TRBV2; clone_size: NA; j_call: TRBJ2-2; cdr3_aa: CASAGLAGGPNRELFF; cdr3_nt: TGTGCCAGCGCGGGACTAGCGGGGGGGCCAAACCGGGAGCTGTTTTTT
d_call: NA; v_call: TRBV5-1; clone_size: many; j_call: TRBJ2-7; cdr3_aa: CASSFTSPNRPYEQYF; cdr3_nt: TGCGCCAGCAGCTTTACCTCACCAAACCGACCCTACGAGCAGTACTTC
d_call: TRBD2; v_call: TRBV7-2; clone_size: NA; j_call: TRBJ2-3; cdr3_aa: CASSSLAGGLSDTQYF; cdr3_nt: TGTGCCAGCAGCTCTTTAGCGGGAGGGCTTTCAGATACGCAGTATTTT
d_call: TRBD2; v_call: TRBV25-1; clone_size: NA; j_call: TRBJ2-1; cdr3_aa: CASSLYVSGRGGIIEQFF; cdr3_nt: TGTGCCAGCAGTTTGTACGTGTCGGGACGGGGGGGGATCATTGAGCAGTTCTTC
d_call: TRBD1; v_call: TRBV6-6; clone_size: many; j_call: TRBJ1-6; cdr3_aa: CASSPLDRGPWSPLHF; cdr3_nt: TGTGCCAGCAGTCCCCTAGACAGGGGGCCGTGGTCACCCCTCCACTTT
d_call: NA; v_call: TRBV20-1; clone_size: NA; j_call: TRBJ1-5; cdr3_aa: CSGGGVNQPNHF; cdr3_nt: TGCAGTGGGGGGGGCGTCAATCAGCCCAACCATTTT
d_call: NA; v_call: TRBV14; clone_size: NA; j_call: TRBJ1-2; cdr3_aa: CASSQDRGRASGYTF; cdr3_nt: TGTGCCAGCAGCCAAGACAGGGGCAGGGCGAGTGGCTACACCTTC
d_call: NA; v_call: TRBV20-1; clone_size: many; j_call: TRBJ1-5; cdr3_aa: CSALLVDSNQPQHF; cdr3_nt: TGCAGTGCTTTACTTGTGGATAGCAATCAGCCCCAGCATTTT
d_call: NA; v_call: TRBV2; clone_size: many; j_call: TRBJ2-5; cdr3_aa: CASVGGETQYF; cdr3_nt: TGTGCCAGCGTGGGTGGAGAGACCCAGTACTTC
d_call: TRBD1; v_call: TRBV10-3; clone_size: many; j_call: TRBJ2-1; cdr3_aa: CAISEPDRGFSYNEQFF; cdr3_nt: TGTGCCATCAGTGAACCCGACAGGGGCTTCTCCTACAATGAGCAGTTCTTC
d_call: NA; v_call: TRBV5-1; clone_size: many; j_call: TRBJ2-4; cdr3_aa: CASSETVLAKNIQYF; cdr3_nt: TGCGCCAGCAGCGAGACAGTTTTAGCCAAAAACATTCAGTACTTC
d_call: NA; v_call: TRBV5-4; clone_size: NA; j_call: TRBJ2-2; cdr3_aa: CASSSLFSGELFF; cdr3_nt: TGTGCCAGCAGCTCTCTTTTTAGCGGGGAGCTGTTTTTT
d_call: NA; v_call: TRBV12-3/TRBV12-4; clone_size: many; j_call: TRBJ2-7; cdr3_aa: CASSFRGGEQYF; cdr3_nt: TGTGCCAGCAGTTTTCGTGGGGGCGAGCAGTACTTC
d_call: TRBD2; v_call: TRBV20-1; clone_size: NA; j_call: TRBJ2-3; cdr3_aa: CSARGPELAGLIGDTQYF; cdr3_nt: TGCAGTGCTAGAGGCCCGGAACTAGCGGGATTAATAGGAGATACGCAGTATTTT
d_call: NA; v_call: TRBV7-8; clone_size: NA; j_call: TRBJ1-2; cdr3_aa: CASESGPKTYGYTF; cdr3_nt: TGTGCCAGCGAATCGGGACCCAAAACCTATGGCTACACCTTC
d_call: NA; v_call: TRBV5-5; clone_size: many; j_call: TRBJ1-2; cdr3_aa: CASSLVLAANYGYTF; cdr3_nt: TGTGCCAGCAGCTTGGTTTTGGCAGCTAACTATGGCTACACCTTC
d_call: NA; v_call: TRBV5-1; clone_size: many; j_call: TRBJ1-2; cdr3_aa: CASSWCGYLSYGYTF; cdr3_nt: TGCGCCAGCAGCTGGTGCGGGTATTTGAGCTATGGCTACACCTTC
d_call: TRBD1; v_call: TRBV9; clone_size: NA; j_call: TRBJ2-1; cdr3_aa: CASGVRDSIYDEQFF; cdr3_nt: TGTGCCAGCGGCGTAAGGGACAGTATTTACGATGAGCAGTTCTTC
d_call: NA; v_call: TRBV10-3; clone_size: many; j_call: TRBJ1-2; cdr3_aa: CAITGTVLNGYTF; cdr3_nt: TGTGCCATCACCGGGACGGTGTTGAATGGCTACACCTTC
d_call: TRBD2; v_call: TRBV19; clone_size: many; j_call: TRBJ2-7; cdr3_aa: CASSLGGSSYEQYF; cdr3_nt: TGTGCCAGTAGTCTGGGGGGGAGCTCCTACGAGCAGTACTTC
d_call: NA; v_call: TRBV24-1; clone_size: many; j_call: TRBJ2-5; cdr3_aa: CATSDWETQYF; cdr3_nt: TGTGCCACCAGTGATTGGGAGACCCAGTACTTC
d_call: NA; v_call: TRBV2; clone_size: NA; j_call: TRBJ1-2; cdr3_aa: CASSGTAPEGYTF; cdr3_nt: TGTGCCAGCAGTGGGACAGCCCCTGAAGGCTACACCTTC
d_call: NA; v_call: TRBV6-5; clone_size: many; j_call: TRBJ1-2; cdr3_aa: CASSPYPTGNNYGYTF; cdr3_nt: TGTGCCAGCAGCCCATACCCGACGGGAAATAACTATGGCTACACCTTC
d_call: TRBD2; v_call: TRBV5-8; clone_size: NA; j_call: TRBJ2-3; cdr3_aa: CASSRGRLARSYNEQYF; cdr3_nt: TGTGCCAGCAGCCGTGGACGACTAGCGCGAAGCTACAATGAGCAGTATTTT
d_call: TRBD2; v_call: TRBV11-3; clone_size: NA; j_call: TRBJ2-3; cdr3_aa: CARSLRFGPAGVVTQYF; cdr3_nt: TGTGCCCGCAGCTTACGGTTTGGACCAGCGGGGGTGGTTACGCAGTATTTT
d_call: TRBD1; v_call: TRBV7-3; clone_size: many; j_call: TRBJ1-1; cdr3_aa: CASSRQGLGTGTEAFF; cdr3_nt: TGTGCCAGCAGCCGACAGGGGCTAGGTACGGGAACTGAAGCTTTCTTT
d_call: TRBD1; v_call: TRBV7-3; clone_size: many; j_call: TRBJ2-2; cdr3_aa: CASSLLGQGLTGELFF; cdr3_nt: TGTGCCAGCAGCTTATTAGGACAGGGGCTCACCGGGGAGCTGTTTTTT
d_call: NA; v_call: TRBV20-1; clone_size: many; j_call: TRBJ2-7; cdr3_aa: CSARDAAATEYEQYF; cdr3_nt: TGCAGTGCTAGAGATGCAGCGGCGACAGAATACGAGCAGTACTTC
d_call: TRBD2; v_call: TRBV6-5; clone_size: NA; j_call: TRBJ2-1; cdr3_aa: CASKNSREGYNEQLF; cdr3_nt: TGTGCCAGCAAAAACAGCCGGGAGGGGTACAATGAGCAGCTCTTC
d_call: NA; v_call: TRBV20-1; clone_size: many; j_call: TRBJ1-1; cdr3_aa: CSALAPYRVTGTEAFF; cdr3_nt: TGCAGTGCACTGGCCCCTTACAGGGTCACGGGCACTGAAGCTTTCTTT
d_call: NA; v_call: TRBV5-5; clone_size: many; j_call: TRBJ1-5; cdr3_aa: CASSLLGQNNQPQHF; cdr3_nt: TGTGCCAGCAGCTTGTTGGGGCAAAACAATCAGCCCCAGCATTTT
d_call: NA; v_call: TRBV3-1; clone_size: NA; j_call: TRBJ2-6; cdr3_aa: CASSQVVTGATEAF; cdr3_nt: TGTGCCAGCAGCCAAGTAGTTACGGGGGCCACTGAAGCTTTC
d_call: NA; v_call: TRBV7-9; clone_size: many; j_call: TRBJ1-1; cdr3_aa: CASRLEGSARTEAFF; cdr3_nt: TGTGCCAGCCGCCTTGAGGGCTCGGCGAGGACTGAAGCTTTCTTT
d_call: TRBD2; v_call: TRBV30; clone_size: few; j_call: TRBJ2-1; cdr3_aa: CALLAGGPPPEQFF; cdr3_nt: TGTGCCTTACTAGCGGGAGGGCCCCCGCCTGAGCAGTTCTTC
d_call: NA; v_call: TRBV4-2; clone_size: NA; j_call: TRBJ1-1; cdr3_aa: CASSQEPPGGTEAFF; cdr3_nt: TGTGCCAGCAGCCAAGAGCCCCCAGGAGGGACTGAAGCTTTCTTT
d_call: NA; v_call: TRBV5-6; clone_size: many; j_call: TRBJ2-7; cdr3_aa: CASSPRIHREQYF; cdr3_nt: TGTGCCAGCAGCCCCCGAATACACCGGGAGCAGTACTTC
d_call: NA; v_call: TRBV20-1; clone_size: NA; j_call: TRBJ2-7; cdr3_aa: CSASSQRQGLYGEQYF; cdr3_nt: TGCAGTGCCAGCAGCCAGAGACAGGGACTGTACGGTGAGCAGTACTTC
d_call: NA; v_call: TRBV5-4; clone_size: NA; j_call: TRBJ1-1; cdr3_aa: CASSLGGGTEAFF; cdr3_nt: TGTGCCAGCAGCTTGGGGGGGGGGACTGAAGCTTTCTTT
d_call: TRBD1; v_call: TRBV6-1; clone_size: many; j_call: TRBJ1-5; cdr3_aa: CAPSKKYGQGTRYSNQPQHF; cdr3_nt: TGTGCCCCTTCAAAAAAATACGGACAGGGGACCCGATATAGCAATCAGCCCCAGCATTTT
d_call: NA; v_call: TRBV5-6; clone_size: NA; j_call: TRBJ1-4; cdr3_aa: CASSAWRGYEKLFF; cdr3_nt: TGTGCCAGCAGCGCCTGGAGGGGGTACGAAAAACTGTTTTTT
d_call: NA; v_call: TRBV20-1; clone_size: medium-sized; j_call: TRBJ2-5; cdr3_aa: CSARKPNQETQYF; cdr3_nt: TGCAGTGCTAGAAAGCCTAATCAAGAGACCCAGTACTTC
d_call: TRBD2; v_call: TRBV7-3; clone_size: medium-sized; j_call: TRBJ2-7; cdr3_aa: CASSASGSWVEEQYF; cdr3_nt: TGTGCCAGCAGCGCCAGCGGGAGTTGGGTCGAAGAGCAGTACTTC
d_call: NA; v_call: TRBV7-9; clone_size: NA; j_call: TRBJ2-2; cdr3_aa: CASSLGRGSGVGELFF; cdr3_nt: TGTGCCAGCAGCTTAGGACGTGGTTCAGGGGTCGGGGAGCTGTTTTTT
d_call: NA; v_call: TRBV3-1; clone_size: many; j_call: TRBJ2-3; cdr3_aa: CASSSGLGTDTQYF; cdr3_nt: TGTGCCAGCAGCTCGGGGCTAGGCACAGATACGCAGTATTTT
d_call: NA; v_call: TRBV19; clone_size: many; j_call: TRBJ1-5; cdr3_aa: CASKLQGYSNQPQHF; cdr3_nt: TGTGCCAGTAAATTACAGGGATATAGCAATCAGCCCCAGCATTTT
d_call: TRBD2; v_call: TRBV7-3; clone_size: many; j_call: TRBJ2-5; cdr3_aa: CASSPTSGETQYF; cdr3_nt: TGTGCCAGCAGCCCGACTAGCGGTGAGACCCAGTACTTC
d_call: NA; v_call: TRBV2; clone_size: NA; j_call: TRBJ2-1; cdr3_aa: CASSGLGGGTGGNEQFF; cdr3_nt: TGTGCCAGCAGTGGACTCGGAGGCGGGACCGGGGGCAATGAGCAGTTCTTC
d_call: NA; v_call: TRBV3-1; clone_size: many; j_call: TRBJ2-1; cdr3_aa: CASSLRSIDEQFF; cdr3_nt: TGTGCCAGCAGCCTGCGGTCCATCGATGAGCAGTTCTTC
d_call: TRBD1; v_call: TRBV2; clone_size: many; j_call: TRBJ1-4; cdr3_aa: CASSGTGGNEKLFF; cdr3_nt: TGTGCCAGCAGTGGGACAGGGGGGAATGAAAAACTGTTTTTT
d_call: TRBD2; v_call: TRBV29-1; clone_size: once; j_call: TRBJ2-1; cdr3_aa: CSLQGAGGTAGEQLF; cdr3_nt: TGCAGTCTACAGGGCGCGGGAGGTACTGCAGGTGAACAGCTCTTC